These 5 T cell receptor beta chains were all obtained from the same sample, sequenced in a study of CD8+ T cells in alopecia areata. Isolated RNA was reverse transcribed into cDNA used as the sequencing template. TCRdb's table, derived via immunoSEQ multiplex PCR, lists solely in-frame clones and lacks some. The sample consists of more than 200,000 clones, roughly two thirds of them appearing once. The sequences come from CD4+ T cells sorted from blood, collected at week 0. The receptors stem from a human donor with alopecia areata.

The chain employs TRBV7-9 and TRBJ2-4; 7 bases agree with TRBD2. The V gene's germline CDR1 is SEHNR and CDR2 FQNEAQ (reference sequence). The CDR3 runs 15 residues. V was pared by 3 bases and J by 0 bases, with 2 bases of the junction left unmatched. The CDR3 region is CASSLGGTAKNIQYF. The CDR3 coding sequence is TGTGCCAGCAGCTTGGGGGGGACAGCCAAAAACATTCAGTACTTC.

This clone showed up just a few times. CDR3 coding DNA: TGTGCCAGCAGCGCTCGACTAGCGTCCTACAATGAGCAGTTCTTC. This gives the protein CASSARLASYNEQFF. The chain employs TRBV7-9 and TRBJ2-1, with 8 bases that match TRBD2. Germline V CDR1 and CDR2: SEHNR, FQNEAQ (reference sequence). V gave up 5 bases and J gave up 1 base; unmatched junction bases: 4. This CDR3 contains 15 residues. Combining the CDR3 with reference TRBV7-9 and TRBJ2-1 gives the whole variable domain DTGVSQNPRHKITKRGQNVTFRCDPISEHNRLYWYRQTLGQGPEFLTYFQNEAQLEKSRLLSDRFSAERPKGSFSTLEIQRTEQGDSAMYLCASSARLASYNEQFFGPGTRLTVL.

In its sample, this clone was seen a few times. The chain joins TRBV28 to TRBJ2-1; a possible D gene is TRBD2 (6 bases). Trimming took off 5 bases at V and 1 base at J, with 9 bases between the two ends. The CDR3 has 14 residues. The germline gives CDR1 MDHEN, CDR2 SYDVKM. The CDR3 nucleotides are TGTGCCAGCAGTCCCGGGAGTTCCTACAATGAGCAGTTCTTC. Its translation is CASSPGSSYNEQFF.

This sequence joins TRBV11-1 and TRBJ2-3, with 9 bases that match TRBD2. This CDR3 contains 16 residues. V was clipped by 5 bases and J by 1 base; unmatched bases: 7. Per the germline V gene, CDR1 is SGHAT and CDR2 is FQDESV (reference sequence). CDR3 sequence: CASSQEVAGGTDTQYF. The CDR3 region has the DNA TGTGCCAGCAGCCAAGAAGTAGCGGGGGGCACAGATACGCAGTATTTT.

The rearrangement joins TRBV5-1 to TRBJ2-5; maybe TRBD1 (6 bases). The V end lost 3 bases, the J end lost 3 bases, and 12 bases lay between the germline ends. CDR3 size: 14 residues. Germline CDR1 reads SGHRS; CDR2 reads YFSETQ. The CDR3 here is CASSSLPGEETQYF. The CDR3 nucleotides read TGCGCCAGCAGCTCCCTCCCAGGGGAAGAGACCCAGTACTTC. The whole variable domain, filled in from reference TRBV5-1 and TRBJ2-5, reads KAGVTQTPRYLIKTRGQQVTLSCSPISGHRSVSWYQQTPGQGLQFLFEYFSETQRNKGNFPGRFSGRQFSNSRSEMNVSTLELGDSALYLCASSSLPGEETQYFGPGTRLLVL.